These 17 T cell receptor beta chains were all obtained from the same sample, sequenced in a study of control samples from healthy donors and cancer patients. Sequencing used immunoSEQ multiplex PCR; TCRdb keeps in-frame clones, though not all of them. The table includes about 130,000 clones, roughly 94% detected once. Sequenced sample: PBMCs. The receptors were gathered from a man aged 55 to 70 with colorectal cancer.

The chain carries TRBV14 and TRBJ2-3; D is unclear. The CDR3 contains 16 residues. Germline CDR1 is SGHDN and CDR2 is FVKESK. Trimming took off 1 base at V and 0 bases at J, with 11 bases between the two ends. CDR3: CASSQVYRSSTDTQYF. CDR3 DNA sequence: TGTGCCAGCAGCCAAGTATACCGGTCTAGCACAGATACGCAGTATTTT. Full variable domain (outside the CDR3, taken from reference TRBV14 and TRBJ2-3): EAGVTQFPSHSVIEKGQTVTLRCDPISGHDNLYWYRRVMGKEIKFLLHFVKESKQDESGMPNNRFLAERTGGTYSTLKVQPAELEDSGVYFCASSQVYRSSTDTQYFGPGTRLTVL.

The rearrangement uses TRBV19 and TRBJ1-1; a possible D gene is TRBD1 (6 bases). The ends were cut back, 3 bases at V and 5 bases at J, with 16 bases in the middle. The germline V gene encodes CDR1 LNHDA and CDR2 SQIVND (reference sequence). This CDR3 contains 15 residues. Here the CDR3 DNA reads TGTGCCAGTAGTATCGAAGGGGGACCGGGAACTGAAGCTTTCTTT. As protein: CASSIEGGPGTEAFF.

The chain couples TRBV15 to TRBJ2-5, with unresolved D. This CDR3 is 14 amino acids long. Germline V gene sequence: CDR1 LNHNV, CDR2 YYDKDF (reference sequence). The V end was cut by 1 base, the J end by 3 bases, with 9 bases between. The CDR3 bases are TGTGCCACCAGCAGAGTCGGAAGGGAAGAGACCCAGTACTTC. Its translation is CATSRVGREETQYF.

As for this clone: The junction and the germline gene differ at one end; a read error may be behind it. This chain uses TRBV3-1 (or the pseudogene TRBV3-2) with TRBJ1-2, with D maybe TRBD1 (5 bases). This CDR3 is built from 10 residues. The germline V gene has CDR1 LGHDT and CDR2 YNNKEL (reference sequence). DNA for the CDR3: TGTGCCAGCAGCCAAATGGGGACCAATTTC. This gives the protein CASSQMGTNF.

The J gene is TRBJ2-1, the V gene TRBV6-2 or TRBV6-3, with 7 nucleotides matching TRBD1. Trimming cost V 2 bases and J 9 bases; bases outside gene matches: 4. Looked up from germline, CDR1 is MNHEY and CDR2 is SVGEGT. This CDR3 contains 13 residues. In DNA form, the CDR3 reads TGTGCCAGCAGTTACCTTCCAGGGGGTGAGCAGTTCTTC. This sequence encodes CASSYLPGGEQFF.

This sequence joins TRBV7-2 and TRBJ2-7; D may correspond to TRBD1 or TRBD2 (5 bases each). CDR3 length: 13 amino acids. CDR1 and CDR2 from the germline V gene are SGHTA and FQGNSA. The germline V and J ends were trimmed by 5 bases and 3 bases, with 11 bases remaining between them. This chain's CDR3 is CASSARDGYEQYF. CDR3 DNA: TGTGCCAGCAGCGCCCGGGACGGCTACGAGCAGTACTTC.

The chain carries TRBV2 and TRBJ2-1; 8 bases line up with TRBD2. Losses at the gene ends were 7 bases for V and 4 bases for J; bases not matched to a gene: 9. Germline lookup yields CDR1 SNHLY and CDR2 FYNNEI. The CDR3 is made up of 15 amino acids. This chain's CDR3 is CASNTGTSGYNEQFF. The CDR3, as DNA: TGTGCCAGCAACACCGGGACTAGTGGGTACAATGAGCAGTTCTTC.

This clone was counted between two and nine times. The rearrangement joins TRBV7-9 to TRBJ1-1, with TRBD1 matching over 12 bases. The germline V gene encodes CDR1 SEHNR and CDR2 FQNEAQ (reference sequence). The CDR3 is 13 residues long. V was clipped by 10 bases and J by 8 bases; unmatched bases: 8. DNA of the CDR3: TGTGCCACCCTGGGACAGGGGGCGAGAGAAGCTTTCTTT. It is translated as CATLGQGAREAFF.

The rearrangement joins TRBV5-6 to TRBJ2-5; perhaps D is TRBD1 or TRBD2 (5 bases each). Trimming pared 6 bases from V and 5 bases from J, leaving 20 bases between. Germline V gene sequence: CDR1 SGHDT, CDR2 YYEEEE. This CDR3 contains 15 residues. CDR3 bases: TGTGCCAGCACCCCGGGACCCCGGGCGGTGGAGACCCAGTACTTC. It codes for CASTPGPRAVETQYF.

The genes are TRBV20-1 and TRBJ2-5; no firm D call. CDR1 DFQATT and CDR2 SNEGSKA come from the germline V gene (reference sequence). The CDR3 has 16 amino acids. The ends were cut back, 3 bases at V and 5 bases at J, with 22 bases in the middle. Here the CDR3 reads CSASISGRAARETQYF. The CDR3, as DNA: TGCAGTGCTAGTATCTCGGGTCGGGCAGCTAGGGAGACCCAGTACTTC.

V usage is TRBV18 and J usage is TRBJ1-1, with D unclear. The CDR3 is 14 residues long. V lost 1 base, J lost 1 base, and 7 bases lay in between. CDR1 KGHSH and CDR2 LQKENI come from the germline V gene. CDR3: CASSPQGKNTEAFF. CDR3 nucleotide sequence: TGTGCCAGCTCACCACAGGGCAAGAACACTGAAGCTTTCTTT.

V gene TRBV5-1 combines with J gene TRBJ1-2; possibly TRBD1 for D (5 bases). Germline V gene sequence: CDR1 SGHRS, CDR2 YFSETQ. The CDR3 loop spans 13 amino acids. V was trimmed by 4 bases and J by 8 bases, leaving 15 bases between them. CDR3 sequence (DNA): TGCGCCAGCAGCGCCGGGACTGGCTGGGGCTACACCTTC. Translating gives CASSAGTGWGYTF.

The V gene is TRBV10-2, the J gene TRBJ1-1; D unclear. Germline lookup yields CDR1 WSHSY and CDR2 SAAADI. This CDR3 is 12 amino acids long. With 3 bases removed from V and 0 bases from J, the gap between germline ends came to 2 bases. DNA for the CDR3: TGCGCCAGCAGTGACATGAACACTGAAGCTTTCTTT. It encodes CASSDMNTEAFF.

This chain joins TRBV2 and TRBJ1-1; D remains ambiguous. CDR1 is SNHLY and CDR2 is FYNNEI in the germline V gene. The ends were cut back, 4 bases at V and 0 bases at J, with 6 bases in the middle. The CDR3 covers 13 residues. The CDR3 DNA reads as TGTGCCAGCAGTGGCCAGTTGAACACTGAAGCTTTCTTT. It yields the protein CASSGQLNTEAFF.

This clone showed up just once. The V gene is TRBV6-5, the J gene TRBJ1-1; D may be TRBD1 (6 bases). The CDR3 has 13 residues. V lost 6 bases, J lost 10 bases, and 18 bases lay in between. Per the germline V gene, CDR1 is MNHEY and CDR2 is SVGAGI. CDR3 bases: TGTGCCAGCAGGACCCTCGCAGGGGTAGGAGCTTTCTTT. Translating it yields CASRTLAGVGAFF.

J is TRBJ2-2 and V is TRBV24-1, with 11 positions matching TRBD1. The CDR3 contains 17 residues. V shed 3 bases and J 4 bases; nucleotides not matched to a gene: 6. CDR1 is KGHDR and CDR2 is SFDVKD in the germline V gene. CDR3 bases: TGTGCCACCAGTGATCCCTGGACAGGGGGCTCCACCGGGGAGCTGTTTTTT. This encodes CATSDPWTGGSTGELFF.

This clone has a handful of counts. The chain uses TRBV6-6 and TRBJ1-5; no reliable D call. Germline values: CDR1 MNHNY, CDR2 SVGAGI (reference sequence). CDR3 length: 16 amino acids. V lost 0 bases to trimming and J lost 0 bases, with 9 bases between them. The CDR3 DNA follows: TGTGCCAGCAGTTACTCGGAAGAGTATAGCAATCAGCCCCAGCATTTT. Its translation: CASSYSEEYSNQPQHF.